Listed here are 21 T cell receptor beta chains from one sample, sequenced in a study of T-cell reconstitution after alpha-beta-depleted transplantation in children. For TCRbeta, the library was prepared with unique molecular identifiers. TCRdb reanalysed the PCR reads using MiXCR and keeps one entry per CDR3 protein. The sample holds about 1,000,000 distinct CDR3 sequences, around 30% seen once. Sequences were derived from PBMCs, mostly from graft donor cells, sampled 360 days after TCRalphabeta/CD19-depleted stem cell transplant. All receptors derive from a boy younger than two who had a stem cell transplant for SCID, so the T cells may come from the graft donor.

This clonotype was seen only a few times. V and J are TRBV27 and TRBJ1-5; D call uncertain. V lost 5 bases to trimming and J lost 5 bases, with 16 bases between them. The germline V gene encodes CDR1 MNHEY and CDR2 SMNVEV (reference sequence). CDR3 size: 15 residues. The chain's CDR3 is CASSKGILPHQPQHF. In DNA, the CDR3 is TGTGCCAGCAGTAAGGGAATCCTTCCCCATCAGCCCCAGCATTTT.

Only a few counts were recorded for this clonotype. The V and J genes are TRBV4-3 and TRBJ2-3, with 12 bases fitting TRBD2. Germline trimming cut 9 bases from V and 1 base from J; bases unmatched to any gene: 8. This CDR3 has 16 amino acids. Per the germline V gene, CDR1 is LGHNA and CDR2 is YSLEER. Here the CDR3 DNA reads TGCGCCAGTGGGCTAGCGGGGGGGCCTGGCACAGATACGCAGTATTTT. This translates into CASGLAGGPGTDTQYF.

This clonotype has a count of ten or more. In DNA, the CDR3 is TGTGCCAGCAGCTTAGGGGCAGGGATCAACGAGCAGTACTTC. Its translation is CASSLGAGINEQYF. This chain connects TRBV7-9 to TRBJ2-7; a weak D match, TRBD1 (5 bases). Germline V CDR1 and CDR2: SEHNR, FQNEAQ (reference sequence). The CDR3 length is 14 residues. V lost 1 base, J lost 5 bases, and 12 bases lay in between.

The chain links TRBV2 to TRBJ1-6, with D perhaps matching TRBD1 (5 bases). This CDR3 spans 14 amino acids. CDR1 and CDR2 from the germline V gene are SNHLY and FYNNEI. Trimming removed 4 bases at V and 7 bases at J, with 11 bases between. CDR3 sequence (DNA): TGTGCCAGCAGTGTCGAAGGGGCGAATTCACCCCTCCACTTT. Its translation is CASSVEGANSPLHF.

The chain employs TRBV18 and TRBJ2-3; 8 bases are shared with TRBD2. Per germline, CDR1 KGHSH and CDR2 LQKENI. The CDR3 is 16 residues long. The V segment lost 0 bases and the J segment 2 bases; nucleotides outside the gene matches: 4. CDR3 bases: TGTGCCAGCTCACCACCCGGGACTAGAACCACAGATACGCAGTATTTT. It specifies CASSPPGTRTTDTQYF.

The CDR3 DNA is TGCAGTGCTAGGAGCCAGCGGGCAGGCTACGAGCAGTACTTC. As protein: CSARSQRAGYEQYF. The chain uses TRBV20-1 and TRBJ2-7; D possibly corresponds to TRBD2 (6 bases). Germline CDR1 reads DFQATT; CDR2 reads SNEGSKA (reference sequence). The CDR3 has 14 amino acids. V was trimmed by 3 bases and J by 3 bases, leaving 15 bases between them.

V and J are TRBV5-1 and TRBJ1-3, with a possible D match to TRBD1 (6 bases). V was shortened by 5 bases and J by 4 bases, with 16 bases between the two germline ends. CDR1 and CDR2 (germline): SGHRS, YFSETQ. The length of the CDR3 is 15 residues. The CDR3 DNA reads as TGCGCCAGCAGGATTGGGACAATCCAAGGAAACACCATATATTTT. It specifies CASRIGTIQGNTIYF.

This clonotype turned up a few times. CDR3 DNA: TGTGCCAGCAACCCGGGAGGAGCGGGGCGGCGGGGCGCAGATACGCAGTATTTT. Its protein is CASNPGGAGRRGADTQYF. V usage is TRBV21-1 and J usage is TRBJ2-3; the DNA was not compared with TRBD2, the D call given in the table. TRBV21-1 is flagged as a pseudogene. The CDR3 loop spans 18 amino acids.

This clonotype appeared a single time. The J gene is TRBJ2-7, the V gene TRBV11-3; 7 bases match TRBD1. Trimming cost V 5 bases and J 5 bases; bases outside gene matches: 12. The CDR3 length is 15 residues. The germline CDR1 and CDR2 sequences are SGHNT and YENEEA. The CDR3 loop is CASSPSTGLLDEQYF. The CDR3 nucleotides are TGTGCCAGCAGCCCCTCGACAGGGCTTTTAGACGAGCAGTACTTC.

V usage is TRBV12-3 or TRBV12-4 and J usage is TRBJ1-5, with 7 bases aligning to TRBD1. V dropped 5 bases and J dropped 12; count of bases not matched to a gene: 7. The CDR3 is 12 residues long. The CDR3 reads CASSGDRDGQHF. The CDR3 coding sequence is TGTGCCAGCAGTGGCGACAGGGACGGCCAGCATTTT.

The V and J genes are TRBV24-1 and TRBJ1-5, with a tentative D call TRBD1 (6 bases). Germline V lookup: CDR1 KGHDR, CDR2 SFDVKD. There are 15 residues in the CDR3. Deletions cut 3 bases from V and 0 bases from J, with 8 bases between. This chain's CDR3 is CATSDHRDSNQPQHF. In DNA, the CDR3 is TGTGCCACCAGTGATCACAGGGATAGCAATCAGCCCCAGCATTTT.

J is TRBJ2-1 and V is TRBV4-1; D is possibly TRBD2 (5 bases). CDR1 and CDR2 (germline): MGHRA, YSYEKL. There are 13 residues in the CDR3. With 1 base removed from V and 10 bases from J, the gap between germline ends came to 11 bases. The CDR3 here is CASSQGVTGEQFF. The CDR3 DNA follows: TGCGCCAGCAGCCAAGGCGTGACGGGGGAGCAGTTCTTC.

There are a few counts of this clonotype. In DNA, the CDR3 is TGTGCCAGCAGCAAAGGGGGCGCGTACACTGAAGCTTTCTTT. It yields the protein CASSKGGAYTEAFF. The chain couples TRBV5-5 to TRBJ1-1; TRBD1 agrees at 7 bases. Looked up from germline, CDR1 is SGHKS and CDR2 is YYEKEE (reference sequence). The CDR3 runs to 14 residues. With 4 bases clipped from V and 3 bases from J, the junction kept 6 bases outside the gene matches.

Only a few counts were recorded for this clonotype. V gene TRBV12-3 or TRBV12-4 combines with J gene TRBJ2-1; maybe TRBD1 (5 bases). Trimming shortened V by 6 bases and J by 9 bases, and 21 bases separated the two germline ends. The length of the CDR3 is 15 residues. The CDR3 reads CASSPVAGILGEQFF. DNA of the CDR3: TGTGCCAGCAGCCCCGTGGCAGGGATTTTGGGTGAGCAGTTCTTC.

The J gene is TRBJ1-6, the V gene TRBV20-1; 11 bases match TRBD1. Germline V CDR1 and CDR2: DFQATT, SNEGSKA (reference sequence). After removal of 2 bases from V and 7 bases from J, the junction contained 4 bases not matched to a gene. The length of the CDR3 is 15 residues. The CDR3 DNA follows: TGCAGTGCTAGAACTGGGACAGGGGGGAATTCACCCCTCCACTTT. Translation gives CSARTGTGGNSPLHF.

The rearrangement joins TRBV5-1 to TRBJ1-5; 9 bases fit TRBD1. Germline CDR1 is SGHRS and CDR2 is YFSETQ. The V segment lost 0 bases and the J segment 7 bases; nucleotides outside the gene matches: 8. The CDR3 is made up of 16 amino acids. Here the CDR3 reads CASSLEGQGSLQPQHF. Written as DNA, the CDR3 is TGCGCCAGCAGCTTGGAGGGACAGGGAAGTCTCCAGCCCCAGCATTTT.

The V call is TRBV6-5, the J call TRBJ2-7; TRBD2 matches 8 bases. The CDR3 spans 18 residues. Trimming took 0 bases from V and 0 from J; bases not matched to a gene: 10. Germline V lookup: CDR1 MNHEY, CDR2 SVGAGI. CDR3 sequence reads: CASSYSSAGGRSSYEQYF. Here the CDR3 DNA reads TGTGCCAGCAGTTACTCCTCCGCGGGGGGCCGGAGCTCCTACGAGCAGTACTTC.

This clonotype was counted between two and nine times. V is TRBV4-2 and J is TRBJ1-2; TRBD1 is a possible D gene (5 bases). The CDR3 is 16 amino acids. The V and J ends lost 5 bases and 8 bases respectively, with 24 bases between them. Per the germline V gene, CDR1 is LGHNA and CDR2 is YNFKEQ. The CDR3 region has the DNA TGTGCCAGCAGCTCCCCTGGACAATCGGGGCTACGGGGCTACACCTTC. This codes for CASSSPGQSGLRGYTF.

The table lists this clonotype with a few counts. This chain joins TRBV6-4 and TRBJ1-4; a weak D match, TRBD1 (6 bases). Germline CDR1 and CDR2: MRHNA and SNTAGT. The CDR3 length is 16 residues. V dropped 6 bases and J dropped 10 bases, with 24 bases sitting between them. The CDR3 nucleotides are TGTGCCAGCAGCGCCGGGGGGGCGCGAGGTTGGAGAAAACTGTTTTTT. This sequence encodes CASSAGGARGWRKLFF.

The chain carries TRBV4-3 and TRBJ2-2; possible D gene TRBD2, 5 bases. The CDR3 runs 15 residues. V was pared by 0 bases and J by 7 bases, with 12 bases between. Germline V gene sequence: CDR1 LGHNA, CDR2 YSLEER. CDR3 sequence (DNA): TGCGCCAGCAGCCAAGATAGGGTCGGGATCGGGGAGCTGTTTTTT. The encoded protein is CASSQDRVGIGELFF.

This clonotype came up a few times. CDR3 residues: CASTSGATNEKLFF. The CDR3 DNA reads as TGTGCCAGCACCTCGGGGGCAACTAATGAAAAACTGTTTTTT. The chain is built from TRBV12-3 or TRBV12-4 and TRBJ1-4; D may be TRBD1 (5 bases). V was trimmed by 7 bases and J by 0 bases, leaving 9 bases between them. This CDR3 has 14 residues.